This T cell receptor beta chain was sequenced for a study of blood T cell repertoires in COVID-19. Study details: Spain, Italy and the United States supplied samples that represented acute and convalescent COVID-19. PBMCs, B-cell-depleted T cells, or T cells provided the cDNA or gDNA that made up the material.

CDR3 length: 16 residues. Trimming at V came to 1 base and at J to 0 bases, leaving 3 bases not matched to a gene. CDR1 SGHTA and CDR2 FQGNSA come from the germline V gene. Per the original methods: Scientists estimated how many nucleated cells there were by amplifying reference gene primers. Sequencing was performed with immunoSEQ multiplex PCR; in TCRdb, only in-frame clones are kept and a portion is missing. V and J calls and clone size are those listed in that table; D and trimming were worked out from the DNA. The sample lists approximately 350,000 clones; about 86% were seen once. The chain employs TRBV7-2 and TRBJ2-1; 7 bases fit TRBD2. This receptor was taken from a young man with active or convalescent COVID-19. Material for sequencing was peripheral blood. For the CDR3, the DNA is TGTGCCAGCAGCTTAGTGGGGGGGTACTCCTACAATGAGCAGTTCTTC. Its translation is CASSLVGGYSYNEQFF.